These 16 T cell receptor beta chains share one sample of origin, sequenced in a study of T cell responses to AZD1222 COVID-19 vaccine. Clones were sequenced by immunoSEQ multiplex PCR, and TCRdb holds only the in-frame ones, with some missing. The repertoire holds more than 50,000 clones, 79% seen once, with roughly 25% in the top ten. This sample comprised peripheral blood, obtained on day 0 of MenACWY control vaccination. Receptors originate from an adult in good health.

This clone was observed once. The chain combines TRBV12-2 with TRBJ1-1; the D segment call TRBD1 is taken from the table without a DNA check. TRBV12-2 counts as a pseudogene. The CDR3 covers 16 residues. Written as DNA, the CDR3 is TGTGCAAGTCGCTTAGGGGTGGACAGCCGGAACACTGAAGCTTTCTTT. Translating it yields CASRLGVDSRNTEAFF.

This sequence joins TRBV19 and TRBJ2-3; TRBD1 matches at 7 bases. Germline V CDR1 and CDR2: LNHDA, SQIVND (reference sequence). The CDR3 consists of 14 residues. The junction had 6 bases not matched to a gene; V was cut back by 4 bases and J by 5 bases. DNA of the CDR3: TGTGCCAGTAGTAAGGGACAGTGGGAAGATACGCAGTATTTT. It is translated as CASSKGQWEDTQYF.

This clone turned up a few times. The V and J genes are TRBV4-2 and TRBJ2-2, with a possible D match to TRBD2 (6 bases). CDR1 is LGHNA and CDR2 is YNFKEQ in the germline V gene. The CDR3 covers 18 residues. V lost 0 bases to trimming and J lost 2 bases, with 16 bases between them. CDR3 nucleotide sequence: TGTGCCAGCAGCCAAGACTCTAATAGCGGCTTTAACACCGGGGAGCTGTTTTTT. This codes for CASSQDSNSGFNTGELFF.

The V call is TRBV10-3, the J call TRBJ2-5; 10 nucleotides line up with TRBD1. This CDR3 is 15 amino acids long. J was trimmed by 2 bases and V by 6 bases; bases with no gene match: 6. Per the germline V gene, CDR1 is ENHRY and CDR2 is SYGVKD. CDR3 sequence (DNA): TGTGCCATCAGCCGGGACAGGGGCCTACAAGAGACCCAGTACTTC. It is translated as CAISRDRGLQETQYF.

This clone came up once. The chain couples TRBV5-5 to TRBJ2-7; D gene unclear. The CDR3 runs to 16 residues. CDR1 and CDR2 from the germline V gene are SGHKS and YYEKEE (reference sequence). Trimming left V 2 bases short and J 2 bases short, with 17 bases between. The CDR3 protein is CASSLGRFQDTYEQYF. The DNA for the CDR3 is TGTGCCAGCAGCTTAGGAAGATTCCAAGATACCTACGAGCAGTACTTC. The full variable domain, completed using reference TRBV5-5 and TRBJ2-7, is DAGVTQSPTHLIKTRGQQVTLRCSPISGHKSVSWYQQVLGQGPQFIFQYYEKEERGRGNFPDRFSARQFPNYSSELNVNALLLGDSALYLCASSLGRFQDTYEQYFGPGTRLTVT.

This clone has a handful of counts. CDR3 residues: CASSRDRGPYEQFF. The CDR3 nucleotides are TGTGCCAGCAGTCGGGACAGGGGGCCCTATGAGCAGTTCTTC. This sequence joins TRBV6-5 and TRBJ2-1, with TRBD1 matching over 12 bases. The J segment lost 8 bases and the V segment lost 5 bases, leaving 4 bases of the junction unmatched. Germline V gene lookup returns CDR1 MNHEY and CDR2 SVGAGI. The CDR3 is 14 amino acids.

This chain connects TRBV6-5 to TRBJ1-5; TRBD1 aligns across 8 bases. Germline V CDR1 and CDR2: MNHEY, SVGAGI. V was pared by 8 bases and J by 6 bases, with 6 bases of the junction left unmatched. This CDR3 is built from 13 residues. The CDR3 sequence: CASGTGGVQPQHF. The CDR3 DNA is TGTGCCAGCGGTACAGGGGGGGTTCAGCCCCAGCATTTT.

This CDR3 is CASSLDTEAFF. In DNA, the CDR3 is TGTGCCAGCAGCTTGGACACTGAAGCTTTCTTT. The rearrangement joins TRBV5-4 to TRBJ1-1; D unresolved. The CDR3 runs to 11 residues. Germline loops: CDR1 SGHNT, CDR2 YYREEE (reference sequence). V lost 0 bases, J lost 3 bases, and 0 bases lay in between.

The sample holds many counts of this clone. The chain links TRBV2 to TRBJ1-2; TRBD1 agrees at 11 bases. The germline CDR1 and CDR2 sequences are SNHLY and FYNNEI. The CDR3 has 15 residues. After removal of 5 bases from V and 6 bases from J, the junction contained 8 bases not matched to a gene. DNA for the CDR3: TGTGCCAGCAGTTCCGGGACAGGGGGTAGAAATGGCTACACCTTC. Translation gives CASSSGTGGRNGYTF.

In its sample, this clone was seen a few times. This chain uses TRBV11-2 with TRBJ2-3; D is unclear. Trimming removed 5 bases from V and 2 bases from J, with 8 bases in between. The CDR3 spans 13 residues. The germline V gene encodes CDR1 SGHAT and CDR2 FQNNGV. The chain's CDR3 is CASSVWTTDTQYF. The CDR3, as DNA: TGTGCCAGCAGCGTATGGACCACAGATACGCAGTATTTT. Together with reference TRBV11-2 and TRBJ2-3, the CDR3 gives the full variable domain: EAGVAQSPRYKIIEKRQSVAFWCNPISGHATLYWYQQILGQGPKLLIQFQNNGVVDDSQLPKDRFSAERLKGVDSTLKIQPAKLEDSAVYLCASSVWTTDTQYFGPGTRLTVL.

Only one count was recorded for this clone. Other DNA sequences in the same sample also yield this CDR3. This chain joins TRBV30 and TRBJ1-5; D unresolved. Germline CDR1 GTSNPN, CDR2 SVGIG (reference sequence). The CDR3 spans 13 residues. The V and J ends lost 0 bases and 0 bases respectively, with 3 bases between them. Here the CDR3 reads CAWSVDSNQPQHF. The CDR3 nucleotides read TGTGCCTGGAGTGTTGATAGCAATCAGCCCCAGCATTTT.

The DNA for the CDR3 is TGTGCCAGCAGTCCGTTGACAGGGATCGGCAATCAGCCCCAGCATTTT. Its translation is CASSPLTGIGNQPQHF. The V and J genes are TRBV27 and TRBJ1-5, with 7 bases fitting TRBD1. Trimming cost V 5 bases and J 2 bases; bases outside gene matches: 9. Looked up from germline, CDR1 is MNHEY and CDR2 is SMNVEV (reference sequence). The CDR3 sequence is 16 residues long.

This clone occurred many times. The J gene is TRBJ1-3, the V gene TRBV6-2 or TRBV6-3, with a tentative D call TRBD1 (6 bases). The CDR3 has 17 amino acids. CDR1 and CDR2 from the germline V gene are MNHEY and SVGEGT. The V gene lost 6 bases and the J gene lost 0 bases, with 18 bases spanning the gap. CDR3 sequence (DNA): TGTGCCAGCAGCCTCACCAAGGACAGCAGCTCTGGAAACACCATATATTTT. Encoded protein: CASSLTKDSSSGNTIYF.

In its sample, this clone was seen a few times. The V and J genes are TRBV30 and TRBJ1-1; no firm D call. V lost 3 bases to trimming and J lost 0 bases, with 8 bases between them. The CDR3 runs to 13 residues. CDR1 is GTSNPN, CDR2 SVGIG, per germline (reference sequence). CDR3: CAWSVQMNTEAFF. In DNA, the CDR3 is TGTGCCTGGAGCGTTCAAATGAACACTGAAGCTTTCTTT.

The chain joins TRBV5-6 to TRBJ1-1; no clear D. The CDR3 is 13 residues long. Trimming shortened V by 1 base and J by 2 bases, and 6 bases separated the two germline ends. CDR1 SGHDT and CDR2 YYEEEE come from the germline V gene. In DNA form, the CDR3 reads TGTGCCAGCAGCTTGACGGGCAACACTGAAGCTTTCTTT. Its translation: CASSLTGNTEAFF.

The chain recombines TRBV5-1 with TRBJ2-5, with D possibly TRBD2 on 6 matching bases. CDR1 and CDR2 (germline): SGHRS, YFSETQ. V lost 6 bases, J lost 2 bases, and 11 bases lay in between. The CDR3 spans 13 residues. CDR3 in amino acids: CASKDSGQETQYF. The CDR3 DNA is TGCGCCAGCAAGGATAGCGGACAAGAGACCCAGTACTTC. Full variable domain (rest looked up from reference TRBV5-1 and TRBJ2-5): KAGVTQTPRYLIKTRGQQVTLSCSPISGHRSVSWYQQTPGQGLQFLFEYFSETQRNKGNFPGRFSGRQFSNSRSEMNVSTLELGDSALYLCASKDSGQETQYFGPGTRLLVL.